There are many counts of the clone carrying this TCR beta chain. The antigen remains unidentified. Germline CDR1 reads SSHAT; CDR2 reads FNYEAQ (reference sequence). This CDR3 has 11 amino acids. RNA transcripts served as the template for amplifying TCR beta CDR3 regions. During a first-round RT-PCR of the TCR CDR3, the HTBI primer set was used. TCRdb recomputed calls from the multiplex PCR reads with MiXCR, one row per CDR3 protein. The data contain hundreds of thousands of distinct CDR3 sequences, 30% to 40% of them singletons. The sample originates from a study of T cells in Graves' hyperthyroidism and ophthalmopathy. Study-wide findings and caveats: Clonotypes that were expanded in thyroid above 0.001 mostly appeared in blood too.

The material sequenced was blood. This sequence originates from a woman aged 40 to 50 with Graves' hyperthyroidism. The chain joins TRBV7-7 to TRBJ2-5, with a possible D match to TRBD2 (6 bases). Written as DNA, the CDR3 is TGTGCTGTCAGGACCGGGGGAAGCCAGTACTTC. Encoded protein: CAVRTGGSQYF.